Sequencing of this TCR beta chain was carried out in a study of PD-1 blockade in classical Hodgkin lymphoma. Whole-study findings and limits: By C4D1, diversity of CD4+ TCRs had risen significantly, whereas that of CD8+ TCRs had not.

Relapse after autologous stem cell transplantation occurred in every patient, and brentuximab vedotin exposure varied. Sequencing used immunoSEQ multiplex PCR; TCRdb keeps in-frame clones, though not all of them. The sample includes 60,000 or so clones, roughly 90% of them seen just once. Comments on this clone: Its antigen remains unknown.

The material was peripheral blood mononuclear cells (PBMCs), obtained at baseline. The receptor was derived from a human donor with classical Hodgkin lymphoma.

The CDR3 bases are TGTGCCACCAGCAGGGAGAGGACTAGCGGGCCTTACGAGCAGTACTTC. It encodes CATSRERTSGPYEQYF. This chain joins TRBV15 and TRBJ2-7; 11 bases align to TRBD2. Germline trimming cut 3 bases from V and 4 bases from J; bases unmatched to any gene: 8. The CDR3 extends over 16 amino acids. Germline CDR1 LNHNV, CDR2 YYDKDF (reference sequence). Filled out from reference TRBV15 and TRBJ2-7, the complete variable domain reads DAMVIQNPRYQVTQFGKPVTLSCSQTLNHNVMYWYQQKSSQAPKLLFHYYDKDFNNEADTPDNFQSRRPNTSFCFLDIRSPGLGDTAMYLCATSRERTSGPYEQYFGPGTRLTVT.